The T cell receptor (beta chain) under discussion was sequenced for a study of regulatory T cells in long-lasting Graves disease. Notes on the study in general: Shared public clonotypes totalled a few thousand in persistent patients, compared with about 970 in new patients. Repertoires from persistent disease leaned toward TRBV28, TRBJ1-2 and TRBJ2-5.

Researchers made TCR beta libraries by using iRepertoire HTBI primers and running Arm-PCR on CDR3 regions. From the multiplex PCR reads, TCRdb called clonotypes with MiXCR, one entry per CDR3 protein. The data contain 600,000 to 850,000 distinct CDR3 sequences, around 30% of them singletons. J was trimmed by 5 bases and V by 3 bases; bases with no gene match: 15. CDR1 and CDR2 from the germline V gene are SGHDT and YYEEEE. This CDR3 contains 17 residues. The time point denotes: persistent/refractory GD, antithyroid drugs over 5 years with positive TRAb. The TCR library used RNA extracted from PBMCs. In Xi'an, China, an endocrinology department was the source of patients. This clonotype was seen a few times. Its antigen is still unknown.

The sequencing here drew on peripheral blood mononuclear cells (PBMCs), taken when the disease was refractory, from a patient treated with antithyroid drugs. This chain uses TRBV5-6 with TRBJ2-5; TRBD1 aligns across 8 bases. The clonotype was recovered from a female donor with Graves disease. In DNA form, the CDR3 reads TGTGCCAGCAGCTCCAATCCACCGGGACAGGTGGGGGAGACCCAGTACTTC. Protein sequence: CASSSNPPGQVGETQYF.